This T cell receptor beta chain came from a study of vaccination effects on CD4 cells after COVID-19. The V gene end was trimmed by 7 bases and the J gene end by 3 bases; junction bases not matched to a gene: 7. The length of the CDR3 is 14 residues. The germline gives CDR1 MNHEY, CDR2 SVGAGI. The method was immunoSEQ multiplex PCR; TCRdb's version includes in-frame clones alone and lacks a portion of them. The sample contains approximately 30,000 clones, over 70% of which appear only once. Overall study findings and caveats: Researchers report that only 1 of 255 vaccine-induced clones in healthy vaccinees cross-reacted with common cold coronaviruses. Researchers reported few convalescent patients and no early post-infection timepoints in the study.

Details on this clone: Its cognate antigen is unknown.

Prior to sequencing, the ViraFEST assay stimulated PBMC with viral peptide pools, which expanded the antigen-specific CD4+ T cells. With 10 to 11 days of culture completed, CD4+ T cells were isolated. Two doses of either BNT162b2 or mRNA-1273 were given to each participant. According to the study, vaccine recipients showed no prior SARS-CoV-2 infection and negative nucleocapsid antibodies. Both day 3 and day 7 saw half the medium replaced with IL-2 medium. The rearrangement links TRBV6-5 to TRBJ2-3, with TRBD2 matching over 7 bases. This clonotype was sampled from a human donor who received a COVID-19 vaccine. This specimen was CD4+ T cells from PBMCs cultured with HCoV-NL63 spike peptides, taken after COVID-19 vaccination. The CDR3, as DNA: TGTGCCAGCATCAAAGCGGGGATAACAGATACGCAGTATTTT. It translates to CASIKAGITDTQYF.